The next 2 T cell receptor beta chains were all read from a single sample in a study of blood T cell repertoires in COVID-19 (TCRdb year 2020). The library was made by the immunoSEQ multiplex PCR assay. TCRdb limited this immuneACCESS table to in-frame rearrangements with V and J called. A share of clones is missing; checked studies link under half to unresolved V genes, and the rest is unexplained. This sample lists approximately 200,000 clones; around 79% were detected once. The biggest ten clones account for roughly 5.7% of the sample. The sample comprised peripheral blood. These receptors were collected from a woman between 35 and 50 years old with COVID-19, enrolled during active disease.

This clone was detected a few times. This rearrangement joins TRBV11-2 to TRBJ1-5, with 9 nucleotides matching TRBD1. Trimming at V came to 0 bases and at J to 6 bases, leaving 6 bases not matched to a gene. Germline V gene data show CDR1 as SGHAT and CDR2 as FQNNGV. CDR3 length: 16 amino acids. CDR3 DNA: TGTGCCAGCAGCTTAGATTGGGAACAGGGGGCTCAGCCCCAGCATTTT. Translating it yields CASSLDWEQGAQPQHF.

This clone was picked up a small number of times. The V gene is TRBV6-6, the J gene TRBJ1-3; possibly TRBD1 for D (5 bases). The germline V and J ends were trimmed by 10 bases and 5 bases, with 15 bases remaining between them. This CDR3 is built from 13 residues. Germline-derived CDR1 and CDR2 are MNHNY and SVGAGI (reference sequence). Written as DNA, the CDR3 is TGTGCCACCTCGGCAGGGAACCGAAACACCATATATTTT. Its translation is CATSAGNRNTIYF.